This TCR beta chain is from a study of tumor-infiltrating lymphocytes in primary liver carcinoma (dated by TCRdb to about 2017). About the full investigation: Of the five patients, three men and two women aged 30 to 69 years, four had hepatocellular carcinoma and one had combined HCC and intrahepatic cholangiocarcinoma. Samples yielded roughly 3.65 to 7.13 million productive TCRbeta reads; read depth did not differ significantly between tissue types. Technical replicate repertoires showed high reproducibility, with mean shared-clone rates roughly 0.87 and correlation coefficients above 0.95. The five patients had tumors staged T1-T3 N0M0, with maximum diameters ranging from roughly 4 to 10 cm. Across five regions of each liver tumor, along with adjacent normal tissue and blood, the study brought together TCRbeta repertoire sequencing, expression microarrays and whole-exome sequencing. To link TCRbeta repertoire diversity to the local molecular phenotype, the approximately 25 tumor region samples were profiled with Agilent mRNA microarrays. A total of 35 specimens from 5 patients underwent TCRbeta repertoire sequencing, comprising roughly 25 tumor regions, 5 adjacent noncancerous liver tissues and 5 peripheral blood samples. The paper as a whole reports these results and caveats: Only the TCR beta chain was sequenced, so true repertoire diversity is likely underestimated because unpaired alpha chains were not captured. Comparison of CD4+ and CD8+ T cell repertoires was precluded by the use of bulk unsorted samples. The top 250 clones made up a significantly larger repertoire fraction in tumors than in blood (p = 0.039). With just a few patients in the study, the authors point out that the findings should be validated in a larger study. Only about 7-24% of top clones were present in all five regions of a tumor, suggesting spatial heterogeneity of tumor-infiltrating T cells. Repertoire overlap was found to be higher between tumor regions (mean roughly 35%) than between tumor-adjacent (about 17%) or tumor-blood (14%) pairs, consistent with antigen-driven expansion.

The CDR1 and CDR2 encoded by the germline V gene (reference sequence) are MNHNY and SVGAGI. The CDR3 is made up of 16 amino acids, end residues included. The DNA shown is the 48-base CDR3, in frame from base 1. Trimmed from V: 9 bases; trimmed from J: 3 bases; junction bases lacking a gene match: 9. Without any cell sorting, total RNA and DNA were extracted together from around 20-30 mg of bulk tissue using the AllPrep DNA/RNA mini kit. Between late 2015 and March 2016, about 5 patients in China with histopathologically diagnosed primary liver carcinoma had their tumors surgically resected. At the time of sampling, the patients had chronic HBV infection and had not received any treatment. Five spatially separated regions were sampled per tumor: superior, inferior, left-lateral and right-lateral poles, plus the tumor centre. According to histology, viable tumor cells made up more than 75% of every tumor sample. Each fresh piece of tumor and adjacent tissue was cut in two, with one half stored in RNAlater at -80 degrees C and the other half sent for histology.

Starting from approximately 500 ng total RNA, TCRbeta-specific cDNA was produced by reverse transcription with a constant-region primer and ProtoScript II reverse transcriptase. Construction of the TCRbeta libraries relied on three nested rounds of multiplex PCR, following a slightly modified ARM-PCR procedure. The first two PCR rounds used multiplex TRBV1-TRBV30 forward primers with a Cbeta reverse primer, each for roughly 11 cycles. A final 25-cycle PCR with Deep VentR polymerase added sample barcodes and Illumina adapters. Amplicons of 200-500 bp were gel-purified with a QIAquick gel extraction kit before sequencing. An Illumina HiSeq 2500 was used to sequence the TCRbeta amplicons, generating 250-bp paired-end reads. In the source study's methods: Reads were quality-trimmed with Trimmomatic v0.33, and paired reads were merged with FLASH v1.2.11 to recover full CDR3 sequences. MiGEC v1.2.1b assigned V, D and J germline segments to the rearranged TCRbeta sequences. Clonotype statistics, along with Shannon-Wiener diversity indices, were calculated using VDJtools v1.0.0. Except for diversity analysis, only the 250 most abundant clonotypes of each sample were used in subsequent analyses to reduce sampling bias. TCRdb applied fastp at Q25 and MiXCR to the public reads, then kept only in-frame beta chains. All rows with the same CDR3 protein become a single entry with the most common DNA and genes. For this entry, the V and J calls and clone size follow TCRdb and not the study's own pipeline. This sample has about 210,000 distinct CDR3 sequences in its table, and approximately 80% of those were observed once. 15% to 20% of the sample rests with the top ten.

Regarding this clonotype: Its antigen remains unidentified. Lacking the conserved final phenylalanine or tryptophan, this CDR3 likely reflects a read error.

This TCR was sampled from a man aged 40-49 years with primary liver carcinoma and hepatitis B virus infection. The sequenced sample was tumor tissue from primary liver carcinoma. Rearrangement joined TRBV6-6 to TRBJ2-7; 15 of the junction bases match TRBD2. The DNA is as follows: TGTGCCAGTAGTGAAGAGGGACTAGCGGGAGGCTACGAGCAGTACTAC. This sequence encodes CASSEEGLAGGYEQYY.